This record covers a single T cell receptor beta chain. Its cognate antigen is unknown. Per germline, CDR1 SQVTM and CDR2 ANQGSEA. V lost 6 bases and J lost 0; bases outside the gene matches: 8. CDR3 length: 15 residues. Profiling relied on immunoSEQ multiplex PCR, and the TCRdb table lists in-frame clones only, not all of them. The sample records approximately 46,000 clones, approximately 84% being singletons. This record belongs to a study of graft-versus-host responses after intestinal transplantation. The overall study: Among the recipients, all got anti-thymocyte globulin induction and then tacrolimus and steroids for approximately 3 years.

Points from the study as a whole: GvH clones turned up in recipient marrow; some had shown up first in ileum or blood. The highest levels of circulating GvH clones went along with early declines in HvG clones after transplant.

This clonotype originated in a human donor who was the organ donor for an intestinal transplant. The sequenced sample was unstimulated CD4+ T cells sorted from spleen or lymph node cells, obtained before transplant. The V gene is TRBV29-1, the J gene TRBJ2-3, with TRBD2 identical over 8 bases. The CDR3 loop is CSVHGGGLSTDTQYF. CDR3 sequence (DNA): TGCAGCGTCCACGGGGGGGGATTAAGCACAGATACGCAGTATTTT.